These 22 T cell receptor beta chains came from one sample sequenced in a study of regulatory T cells in long-lasting Graves disease. Time point denoted: persistent/refractory GD, antithyroid drugs over 5 years with positive TRAb. Following extraction of RNA from PBMCs, that RNA was used to make the TCR library. Combining iRepertoire HTBI primers with Arm-PCR of CDR3 regions, the authors built TCR beta libraries. TCRdb reanalysed the multiplex PCR reads using MiXCR and keeps one entry per CDR3 protein. The data contain fewer than 450,000 distinct CDR3 sequences, around 21% of them singletons. The material was peripheral blood mononuclear cells (PBMCs), obtained when the disease was refractory, from a patient treated with antithyroid drugs. The source of these receptors is a female donor with Graves disease.

This clonotype was seen many times. This chain joins TRBV7-9 and TRBJ2-7; TRBD2 is a possible D gene (5 bases). V lost 1 base to trimming and J lost 0 bases, with 13 bases between them. The CDR3 length is 16 residues. From germline, CDR1 is SEHNR and CDR2 FQNEAQ (reference sequence). The CDR3 nucleotides are TGTGCCAGCAGCTTAGGTTCCCCCGGGATCTCCTACGAGCAGTACTTC. Translated: CASSLGSPGISYEQYF.

This clonotype has more than one count but fewer than ten. This chain links TRBV29-1 with TRBJ1-2, with 8 bases lining up with TRBD1. Germline CDR1 is SQVTM and CDR2 is ANQGSEA. The CDR3 totals 11 residues. V lost 6 bases and J lost 5; bases outside the gene matches: 2. The CDR3 region is CSVRTGYGYTF. CDR3 sequence (DNA): TGCAGCGTCAGGACAGGGTATGGCTACACCTTC.

The sample holds many counts of this clonotype. This chain joins TRBV12-3 or TRBV12-4 and TRBJ1-6; weak D call: TRBD1 (6 bases). V lost 4 bases and J lost 14, with 12 bases in between. The CDR3 runs 12 residues. In DNA form, the CDR3 reads TGTGCCAGCAGTTCCCAGGGGTGGACCCTCCACTTT. Its translation is CASSSQGWTLHF.

The J gene is TRBJ1-6, the V gene TRBV10-2; tentative D call: TRBD1 (6 bases). This CDR3 has 13 residues. The germline V gene has CDR1 WSHSY and CDR2 SAAADI. Trimming left V 8 bases short and J 13 bases short, with 18 bases between. In nucleotides, the CDR3 is TGCGCCAGCGGGTCGCAGGGGATCGTCCCCCTCCACTTT. Amino acid sequence: CASGSQGIVPLHF.

This clonotype was seen ten or more times. The gene calls are TRBV6-5 and TRBJ2-5; 7 bases fit TRBD2. Trimming at V came to 0 bases and at J to 1 base, leaving 5 bases not matched to a gene. The CDR3 spans 16 residues. CDR1 and CDR2 (germline): MNHEY, SVGAGI. CDR3 sequence: CASSYSLGLRQETQYF. Written as DNA, the CDR3 is TGTGCCAGCAGTTACTCCCTGGGACTACGCCAAGAGACCCAGTACTTC.

This clonotype was recorded at least ten times. The chain couples TRBV28 to TRBJ1-1; the D gene is possibly TRBD1 (5 bases). With 8 bases removed from V and 3 bases from J, the gap between germline ends came to 10 bases. The CDR3 covers 12 residues. The germline CDR1 and CDR2 sequences are MDHEN and SYDVKM. The CDR3 sequence: CASEGRDTEAFF. The CDR3 DNA sequence: TGTGCCAGCGAGGGGAGGGACACTGAAGCTTTCTTT.

This clonotype showed up many times. The chain uses TRBV15 and TRBJ1-5, with D hard to call. The ends were cut back, 4 bases at V and 5 bases at J, with 15 bases in the middle. Germline assignment: CDR1 LNHNV and CDR2 YYDKDF (reference sequence). CDR3 size: 15 residues. CDR3 in DNA: TGTGCCACCAGCACGGAGACGTGGAGATATCAGCCCCAGCATTTT. It yields the protein CATSTETWRYQPQHF.

This clonotype was counted ten times or more. The V and J genes are TRBV27 and TRBJ1-1, with a tentative D call TRBD1 (5 bases). This CDR3 has 13 amino acids. The V gene lost 8 bases and the J gene lost 0 bases, with 10 bases spanning the gap. CDR1 and CDR2 from the germline V gene are MNHEY and SMNVEV (reference sequence). CDR3 sequence (DNA): TGTGCCAGCGGAGGGGACCTGAACACTGAAGCTTTCTTT. Translated, it gives CASGGDLNTEAFF.

The table lists this clonotype with many counts. The genes are TRBV28 and TRBJ2-3, with D perhaps TRBD2 (6 bases). Germline V gene lookup returns CDR1 MDHEN and CDR2 SYDVKM. Trimming removed 5 bases from V and 2 bases from J, with 17 bases in between. The CDR3 loop spans 16 amino acids. As DNA, the CDR3 is TGTGCCAGCAGTAGGGAATTAGCGGAGTTCACAGATACGCAGTATTTT. Amino acids: CASSRELAEFTDTQYF.

This clonotype occurred many times. This chain connects TRBV11-2 to TRBJ2-5; D could derive from TRBD1 or TRBD2 (5 bases each). Germline CDR1 and CDR2: SGHAT and FQNNGV. The V gene lost 6 bases and the J gene lost 4 bases, with 15 bases spanning the gap. This CDR3 has 14 residues. As DNA, the CDR3 is TGTGCCAGCAGTCCCGGGACGGTGGGAGAGACCCAGTACTTC. Residues: CASSPGTVGETQYF.

Concerning this clonotype itself: This may come from a read error, since a much larger clone is one base off. The chain links TRBV7-2 to TRBJ2-5; no reliable D call. Germline lookup yields CDR1 SGHTA and CDR2 FQGNSA. This CDR3 has 15 residues. CDR3 nucleotide sequence: TGCGCCAGCAGCCAAGATGTACGGGCCGAGGAGACCCAGTACTTC. This gives the protein CASSQDVRAEETQYF.

This clonotype was seen many times. This chain connects TRBV10-3 to TRBJ1-4; D is uncertain. The CDR3 totals 12 residues. The V end was cut by 6 bases, the J end by 8 bases, with 10 bases between. The germline gives CDR1 ENHRY, CDR2 SYGVKD. The CDR3 DNA sequence: TGTGCCATCAGCCAGTCCGGCGAAAAACTGTTTTTT. This gives the protein CAISQSGEKLFF.

This clonotype has at least ten counts. This chain connects TRBV5-1 to TRBJ2-2, with a possible D match to TRBD1 (6 bases). The length of the CDR3 is 15 residues. CDR1 and CDR2 from the germline V gene are SGHRS and YFSETQ. The V gene lost 2 bases and the J gene lost 4 bases, with 12 bases spanning the gap. CDR3 DNA sequence: TGCGCCAGCAGCTTCTCAGGGGTGAGCACCGGGGAGCTGTTTTTT. Protein: CASSFSGVSTGELFF.

Comments on this clonotype: Germline is not matched at one junction end, which may reflect a read error. The V call is TRBV7-2, the J call TRBJ2-6; D may correspond to TRBD1 or TRBD2 (7 bases each). Germline CDR1 is SGHTA and CDR2 is FQGNSA. The CDR3 contains 18 residues. CDR3 coding DNA: TGTGCCTGCAGTCTAGGGGGGGGACAGCGCTCTGGGGCCAACGTCCTGACTTTC. It codes for CACSLGGGQRSGANVLTF.

The rearrangement uses TRBV15 and TRBJ1-1, with D unresolved. The V end lost 5 bases, the J end lost 1 base, and 14 bases lay between the germline ends. CDR3 length: 15 residues. Germline V gene sequence: CDR1 LNHNV, CDR2 YYDKDF (reference sequence). The CDR3 reads CATSPRRQSNTEAFF. The CDR3 coding sequence is TGTGCCACCAGCCCCAGGCGCCAGTCGAACACTGAAGCTTTCTTT.

The J gene is TRBJ1-4, the V gene TRBV7-2, with a tentative D call TRBD1 (5 bases). The CDR3 sequence is 14 residues long. Per germline, CDR1 SGHTA and CDR2 FQGNSA. Trimming shortened V by 5 bases and J by 4 bases, and 11 bases separated the two germline ends. The CDR3 region is CASSPGAGNEKLFF. The DNA for the CDR3 is TGTGCCAGCAGCCCCGGGGCGGGTAATGAAAAACTGTTTTTT.

This clonotype occurred many times. The chain carries TRBV10-3 and TRBJ2-7; 7 bases are shared with TRBD1. V lost 0 bases, J lost 7 bases, and 0 bases stayed unmatched. Germline-derived CDR1 and CDR2 are ENHRY and SYGVKD. The CDR3 length is 12 residues. CDR3 amino acids: CAISESTGEQYF. The DNA for the CDR3 is TGTGCCATCAGTGAGTCGACAGGGGAGCAGTACTTC.

This clonotype was seen a few times. This chain links TRBV6-2 or TRBV6-3 with TRBJ2-7, with D hard to call. Germline V CDR1 and CDR2: MNHEY, SVGEGT. This CDR3 is 16 amino acids long. V was cut by 2 bases and J by 5 bases, with 19 bases left in between. CDR3 residues: CASSYGERVPTHEQYF. In DNA, the CDR3 is TGTGCCAGCAGTTACGGAGAACGGGTCCCGACTCACGAGCAGTACTTC.

V gene TRBV11-2 combines with J gene TRBJ2-7; D perhaps matches TRBD1 (5 bases). V was trimmed by 0 bases and J by 2 bases, leaving 8 bases between them. The CDR3 totals 14 residues. Per the germline V gene, CDR1 is SGHAT and CDR2 is FQNNGV. CDR3 sequence: CASSLESTAYEQYF. DNA for the CDR3: TGTGCCAGCAGCTTAGAGTCGACAGCCTACGAGCAGTACTTC. The full variable domain, its missing parts supplied by reference TRBV11-2 and TRBJ2-7, is EAGVAQSPRYKIIEKRQSVAFWCNPISGHATLYWYQQILGQGPKLLIQFQNNGVVDDSQLPKDRFSAERLKGVDSTLKIQPAKLEDSAVYLCASSLESTAYEQYFGPGTRLTVT.

There are many counts of this clonotype. A read error may account for a junction end that differs from germline. The rearrangement uses TRBV28 and TRBJ2-7; no firm D call. The CDR3 is 13 residues long. Germline CDR1 reads MDHEN; CDR2 reads SYDVKM. CDR3 bases: TGTGCCAGCAGTTTAGGGCAGCCCTACAAGCAGTACTTC. Protein: CASSLGQPYKQYF.

The J gene is TRBJ1-2, the V gene TRBV5-4; tentative D call: TRBD1 (6 bases). The CDR3 runs to 15 residues. Trimming shortened V by 0 bases and J by 6 bases, and 15 bases separated the two germline ends. The germline CDR1 and CDR2 sequences are SGHNT and YYREEE (reference sequence). Written as DNA, the CDR3 is TGTGCCAGCAGCTTGGCCGGGGGGGGCCAGGATGGCTACACCTTC. This codes for CASSLAGGGQDGYTF.

This clonotype was seen a handful of times. This may arise from a read error, as a much more abundant clone is one base away. The chain carries TRBV7-9 and TRBJ2-4, with 10 bases lining up with TRBD1. In germline, CDR1 is SEHNR, CDR2 FQNEAQ (reference sequence). CDR3 length: 17 residues. The CDR3 here is CARSFPGTGVAKNIQYF. The CDR3 DNA follows: TGTGCCCGCAGCTTCCCCGGGACAGGGGTTGCCAAAAACATTCAGTACTTC.